Listed below are T cell receptor beta chains from one sample, sequenced in a study of blood T cell repertoires in COVID-19. Measured with immunoSEQ multiplex PCR; TCRdb has only the in-frame clones, and not every one. The sample yields a few hundred thousand clones, approximately 80% seen once. Sequencing used PBMCs or T cells enriched from blood (not recorded which). All receptors come from a man aged 25 to 40 with acute COVID-19. Each CDR3 is given with its conserved first and last residue. Fields, in order: V gene, D gene, J gene, clone size, CDR3 DNA, CDR3 protein. D genes are given only for firm matches. Part of the rows lack a size; the others show once, few, many or a class for expanded clones.

TRBV28	-	TRBJ1-2	-	TGTGCCAGCAGTTTACCCGCAGGGGCCGACTATGGCTACACCTTC	CASSLPAGADYGYTF
TRBV3-1/TRBV3-2	-	TRBJ2-1	-	TGTGCCAGCAGCCAAGGCCGGTGGCAGTTCTTC	CASSQGRWQFF
TRBV5-1	TRBD1	TRBJ2-7	-	TGCGCCAGCAGCTTCCCGGGACAGCCCCCTGGCGAGCAGTACTTC	CASSFPGQPPGEQYF
TRBV9	-	TRBJ1-5	-	TGTGCCAGCAGCGCGGACAGCGGCAATCAGCCCCAGCATTTT	CASSADSGNQPQHF
TRBV19	-	TRBJ1-2	-	TGTGCCAGTAGTATCCTCCGAGATCGGGGCTACACCTTC	CASSILRDRGYTF
TRBV2	-	TRBJ2-2	-	TGTGCCAGCAAAGAGCGGGCGAACACCGGGGAGCTGTTTTTT	CASKERANTGELFF
TRBV10-2	-	TRBJ1-2	few	TGCGCCAGCAGTGACCCCCAGACGGGACTGTATGGCTACACCTTC	CASSDPQTGLYGYTF
TRBV10-3	TRBD1	TRBJ2-7	-	TGTGCCATCACCCGGGACAGGGAGTCCTACGAGCAGTACTTC	CAITRDRESYEQYF
TRBV6-1	TRBD2	TRBJ2-1	few	TGTGCCAGCAGTGAAGCGCTTTGGGGACTAGTGGCTAACAATGAGCAGTTCTTC	CASSEALWGLVANNEQFF
TRBV10-3	-	TRBJ2-7	-	TGTGCCATCAGTGATTCGGGGAACCTCTACGAGCAGTACTTC	CAISDSGNLYEQYF
TRBV19	TRBD1	TRBJ1-2	few	TGTGCCAGTAGTATCCCGGACAGGGTGAACTATGGCTACACCTTC	CASSIPDRVNYGYTF
TRBV11-3	TRBD2	TRBJ2-3	-	TGTGCCAGCAGCCGGGGGGGGGAGGATACGCAGTATTTT	CASSRGGEDTQYF
TRBV9	TRBD2	TRBJ2-2	once	TGTGCCAGCAGCGTGAGAGCGGGGGGGTCCACCGGGGAGCTGTTTTTT	CASSVRAGGSTGELFF
TRBV5-5	TRBD1	TRBJ1-2	once	TGTGCCAGCAGAACGGGACAGGGGGACTATGGCTACACCTTC	CASRTGQGDYGYTF
TRBV6-5	-	TRBJ1-2	-	TGTGCCAGCAGAACGGAGAACTATGGCTACACCTTC	CASRTENYGYTF
TRBV2	-	TRBJ2-5	-	TGTGCCAGCAGTGAGGGAGTTCTCGGCCAAGAGACCCAGTACTTC	CASSEGVLGQETQYF
TRBV14	TRBD1	TRBJ2-7	-	TGTGCCAGCAGCCAACATACAGGGGGGACCTACGAGCAGTACTTC	CASSQHTGGTYEQYF
TRBV20-1	-	TRBJ2-7	-	TGCAGTGCTAGACGGGTCGCGGAGCAGTACTTC	CSARRVAEQYF
TRBV6-5	-	TRBJ1-2	-	TGTGCCAGCAGTCCAACCGGGGGTACCAGAGATGGCTACACCTTC	CASSPTGGTRDGYTF
TRBV5-1	-	TRBJ1-2	-	TGCGCCAGCAGCTTAGACAGGCTATCCTATGGCTACACCTTC	CASSLDRLSYGYTF
TRBV30	-	TRBJ1-5	-	TGTGCCTGGAGTAGCCATGGGGCCCCAAATCAGCCCCAGCATTTT	CAWSSHGAPNQPQHF
TRBV9	-	TRBJ2-3	-	TGTGCCAGCAGCGTAGACAGGAGCACAGATACGCAGTATTTT	CASSVDRSTDTQYF
TRBV6-5	-	TRBJ1-2	-	TGTGCCAGCAGTTACGCGACAGCCTATGGCTACACCTTC	CASSYATAYGYTF
TRBV5-1	TRBD1	TRBJ1-4	-	TGCGCCAGCAGCCCGGACAGGGAAAAACTGTTTTTT	CASSPDREKLFF
TRBV6-4	-	TRBJ1-1	-	TGTGCCAGCAGTGACAGGCTTGGCGGGCCTGAAGCTTTCTTT	CASSDRLGGPEAFF
TRBV6-1	TRBD1	TRBJ1-2	-	TGTGCCAGCAGTGAAAAGGGACAGGGGGCTGGCTACACCTTC	CASSEKGQGAGYTF
TRBV4-1	-	TRBJ2-2	-	TGCGCCAGCAGCCGCCTACAGGGAGCGAGGAACACCGGGGAGCTGTTTTTT	CASSRLQGARNTGELFF
TRBV19	TRBD1	TRBJ1-2	-	TGTGCCAGTAGTATCACAGGGGACTTGTATGGCTACACCTTC	CASSITGDLYGYTF
TRBV4-2	TRBD1	TRBJ2-1	-	TGTGCCAGCAGCCAAGGGGTCGGGACAGTCTCGGACAATGAGCAGTTCTTC	CASSQGVGTVSDNEQFF
TRBV18	TRBD1	TRBJ2-1	-	TGTGCCAGCTCGCAGGGACAGCCTAATGAGCAGTTCTTC	CASSQGQPNEQFF
TRBV6-5	-	TRBJ1-2	-	TGTGCCAGCAGGCAAGGTGGGAGCGATGGCTACACCTTC	CASRQGGSDGYTF
TRBV3-1/TRBV3-2	TRBD2	TRBJ2-1	-	TGTGCCAGCAGCCCTCCGGTAGCGGGGGATCATGAGCAGTTCTTC	CASSPPVAGDHEQFF